The 6 T cell receptor beta chains below were found in one sample sequenced in a study of blood T cell repertoires in COVID-19. Profiling relied on immunoSEQ multiplex PCR, and the TCRdb table lists in-frame clones only, not all of them. The repertoire includes under 200,000 clones, approximately 90% of them detected once, and 0.53% sits in the top ten. The sample taken for sequencing was peripheral blood. The receptors here all came from a middle-aged man with acute or convalescent COVID-19.

The rearrangement links TRBV3-1 (or the pseudogene TRBV3-2) to TRBJ2-4, with 7 bases fitting TRBD2. Germline V gives CDR1 LGHDT, CDR2 YNNKEL (reference sequence). This CDR3 is built from 13 residues. The ends lost 4 bases at V and 5 bases at J; junction bases unmatched: 2. CDR3 in amino acids: CASSRGGENIQYF. The CDR3, as DNA: TGTGCCAGCAGCCGGGGGGGAGAAAACATTCAGTACTTC.

This chain links TRBV29-1 with TRBJ2-3; 8 bases are a match to TRBD1. Germline assignment: CDR1 SQVTM and CDR2 ANQGSEA. V dropped 4 bases and J dropped 0; count of bases not matched to a gene: 3. The CDR3 extends over 14 amino acids. CDR3 residues: CSVGQGASTDTQYF. The CDR3 nucleotides are TGCAGCGTTGGTCAGGGGGCGAGCACAGATACGCAGTATTTT.

V gene TRBV10-2 combines with J gene TRBJ2-5, with 10 bases lining up with TRBD2. The CDR3 is 16 residues long. Germline trimming cut 0 bases from V and 2 bases from J; bases unmatched to any gene: 3. CDR1 is WSHSY and CDR2 is SAAADI in the germline V gene. CDR3 DNA sequence: TGCGCCAGCAGTGAGTCACTAGCGGGAACACAAGAGACCCAGTACTTC. It is translated as CASSESLAGTQETQYF.

This sequence joins TRBV9 and TRBJ2-1; 8 nucleotides match TRBD2. The CDR3 consists of 16 residues. Germline-derived CDR1 and CDR2 are SGDLS and YYNGEE. Trimming cost V 3 bases and J 7 bases; bases outside gene matches: 12. CDR3 nucleotides: TGTGCCAGCAGCGGCCCGGGAGCGGGGGCTACAAATGAGCAGTTCTTC. Translation gives CASSGPGAGATNEQFF.

The chain couples TRBV19 to TRBJ2-3; 7 bases are shared with TRBD2. The CDR3 is 17 residues long. The germline CDR1 and CDR2 sequences are LNHDA and SQIVND (reference sequence). V gave up 6 bases and J gave up 4 bases; unmatched junction bases: 16. The CDR3 DNA is TGTGCCAGTAGCCCCAGGGAGGGGCCCACCCCGCCAGATACGCAGTATTTT. This sequence encodes CASSPREGPTPPDTQYF.

The chain is built from TRBV6-6 and TRBJ2-3; unclear D gene. Trimming stripped 2 bases from V and 4 bases from J, with 7 bases between. This CDR3 comprises 13 residues. CDR1 and CDR2 from the germline V gene are MNHNY and SVGAGI (reference sequence). The CDR3 nucleotides read TGTGCCAGCAGTTACCCCCCTCCAGATACGCAGTATTTT. Translation gives CASSYPPPDTQYF.